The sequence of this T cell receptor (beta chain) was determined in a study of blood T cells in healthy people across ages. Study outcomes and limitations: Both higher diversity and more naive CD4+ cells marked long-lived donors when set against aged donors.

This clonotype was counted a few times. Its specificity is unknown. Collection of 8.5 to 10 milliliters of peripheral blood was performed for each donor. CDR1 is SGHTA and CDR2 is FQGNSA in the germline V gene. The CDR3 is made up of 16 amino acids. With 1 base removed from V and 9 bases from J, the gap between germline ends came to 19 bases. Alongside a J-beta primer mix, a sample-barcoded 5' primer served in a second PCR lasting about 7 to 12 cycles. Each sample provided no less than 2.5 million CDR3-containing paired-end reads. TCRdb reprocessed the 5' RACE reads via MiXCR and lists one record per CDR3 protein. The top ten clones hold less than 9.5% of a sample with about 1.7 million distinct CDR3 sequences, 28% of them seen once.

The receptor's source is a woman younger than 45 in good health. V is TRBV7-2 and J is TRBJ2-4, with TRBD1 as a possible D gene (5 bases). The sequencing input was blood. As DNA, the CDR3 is TGTGCCAGCAGCTTAGGTTTAGGGGCTCTTGGTAGCATTCAGTACTTC. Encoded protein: CASSLGLGALGSIQYF.